One and the same sample provided the 18 T cell receptor beta chains below, sequenced in a study of cytomegalovirus exposure and HLA in healthy donors. Both 60 Vbeta primers and 13 Jbeta primers went into the PCR. The table came from immunoSEQ multiplex PCR; TCRdb's copy has only in-frame clones and leaves some out. The sample comprises roughly 100,000 clones, 75% of which are singletons, and around 2.6% rests with the top ten. What was sequenced was PBMCs. All receptors derive from a male donor in good health and CMV-seropositive.

The CDR3, as DNA: TGCGCCAGCAGCCCTACCGGGACAGCCGCAATTGAGCAGTTCTTC. Its protein product is CASSPTGTAAIEQFF. V gene TRBV4-1 combines with J gene TRBJ2-1; 7 nucleotides line up with TRBD1. The CDR3 covers 15 residues. Losses at the gene ends were 4 bases for V and 9 bases for J; bases not matched to a gene: 12. Germline CDR1 MGHRA, CDR2 YSYEKL.

The gene calls are TRBV19 and TRBJ2-5; the D is unclear. V dropped 5 bases and J dropped 2 bases, with 9 bases sitting between them. The CDR3 covers 13 residues. Germline V gene lookup returns CDR1 LNHDA and CDR2 SQIVND (reference sequence). The CDR3, as DNA: TGTGCCAGTAGTCGGTCGTTACAAGAGACCCAGTACTTC. It translates to CASSRSLQETQYF.

The genes are TRBV18 and TRBJ2-3; TRBD2 matches 14 bases. Trimming at V came to 4 bases and at J to 3 bases, leaving 3 bases not matched to a gene. Germline loops: CDR1 KGHSH, CDR2 LQKENI. There are 16 residues in the CDR3. In DNA, the CDR3 is TGTGCCAGCTCACTCGGGACTAGCGGGAGAACAGATACGCAGTATTTT. Translating it yields CASSLGTSGRTDTQYF.

In its sample, this clone was seen a few times. The DNA of the CDR3 is TGTGCCAGCTCACCGAAAGAACTAACCAAAACCGGGGAGCTGTTTTTT. It encodes CASSPKELTKTGELFF. This sequence joins TRBV18 and TRBJ2-2; D ambiguous. The CDR3 has 16 amino acids. CDR1 and CDR2 from the germline V gene are KGHSH and LQKENI. The V end lost 3 bases, the J end lost 5 bases, and 16 bases lay between the germline ends.

There are a few counts of this clone. The chain combines TRBV7-9 with TRBJ1-6; D may be TRBD1 (6 bases). Germline CDR1 and CDR2: SEHNR and FQNEAQ (reference sequence). The length of the CDR3 is 14 residues. The ends were cut back, 7 bases at V and 6 bases at J, with 13 bases in the middle. This chain's CDR3 is CASTQDSFNSPLHF. CDR3 DNA: TGTGCCAGCACCCAGGACAGCTTTAATTCACCCCTCCACTTT.

The chain joins TRBV2 to TRBJ1-2; D not resolved. Per the germline V gene, CDR1 is SNHLY and CDR2 is FYNNEI. The CDR3 covers 14 residues. With 3 bases removed from V and 2 bases from J, the gap between germline ends came to 10 bases. CDR3 nucleotides: TGTGCCAGCAGTGATCGGGTCCGAAACTATGGCTACACCTTC. Translated: CASSDRVRNYGYTF.

The V and J genes are TRBV6-5 and TRBJ1-3; a weak D match, TRBD1 (6 bases). V lost 7 bases, J lost 0 bases, and 13 bases lay in between. The V gene's germline CDR1 is MNHEY and CDR2 SVGAGI. The CDR3 covers 15 residues. This CDR3 reads CASTIDRSSGNTIYF. In DNA, the CDR3 is TGTGCCAGCACCATAGACAGGAGCTCTGGAAACACCATATATTTT.

This clone was picked up a small number of times. J is TRBJ2-1 and V is TRBV9, with D perhaps matching TRBD1 (5 bases). The CDR3 runs to 16 residues. CDR1 SGDLS and CDR2 YYNGEE come from the germline V gene. Trimming cost V 1 base and J 0 bases, with 11 bases left between them. CDR3 residues: CASSVKGHFSYNEQFF. The CDR3 DNA is TGTGCCAGCAGCGTAAAGGGGCACTTCTCCTACAATGAGCAGTTCTTC.

This clone was recorded a few times. The genes are TRBV7-3 and TRBJ2-1, with 7 nucleotides matching TRBD1. Per the germline V gene, CDR1 is SGHTA and CDR2 is FQGTGA. This CDR3 has 16 residues. J gave up 8 bases and V 1 base, and 11 bases lay outside the gene matches. The CDR3 here is CASSLMGGRGWDEQFF. CDR3 sequence (DNA): TGTGCCAGCAGCTTAATGGGCGGCAGGGGGTGGGATGAGCAGTTCTTC.

The rearrangement links TRBV30 to TRBJ2-1; 11 bases line up with TRBD2. The CDR3 is 13 residues long. Trimming at V came to 3 bases and at J to 14 bases, leaving 9 bases not matched to a gene. Per the germline V gene, CDR1 is GTSNPN and CDR2 is SVGIG (reference sequence). The CDR3 is CAWRRGTSGSKFF. DNA for the CDR3: TGTGCCTGGAGGAGGGGGACTAGCGGCTCGAAGTTCTTC.

This sequence joins TRBV28 and TRBJ2-1; 8 bases fit TRBD1. V dropped 5 bases and J dropped 7; count of bases not matched to a gene: 13. This CDR3 is built from 16 residues. Germline CDR1 is MDHEN and CDR2 is SYDVKM. CDR3 sequence (DNA): TGTGCCAGCAGTAGCCTTAGGTGGCAGGGGGCGAATGAGCAGTTCTTC. This encodes CASSSLRWQGANEQFF.

This clone has a handful of counts. The V and J genes are TRBV6-1 and TRBJ2-5, with 10 bases lining up with TRBD1. J gave up 5 bases and V 7 bases, and 10 bases lay outside the gene matches. Germline-derived CDR1 and CDR2 are MNHNS and SASEGT. This CDR3 has 15 amino acids. CDR3 protein: CASTWGQGNRETQYF. The CDR3 DNA reads as TGTGCCAGCACGTGGGGACAGGGGAACCGGGAGACCCAGTACTTC.

The V gene is TRBV18, the J gene TRBJ1-1; D perhaps matches TRBD1 (5 bases). CDR1 and CDR2 (germline): KGHSH, LQKENI. V was trimmed by 2 bases and J by 2 bases, leaving 15 bases between them. The CDR3 is 16 residues long. CDR3 nucleotide sequence: TGTGCCAGCTCACCAGCCTCGGCGGGGCGAAACACTGAAGCTTTCTTT. It specifies CASSPASAGRNTEAFF. Using reference TRBV18 and TRBJ1-1 for the parts outside the CDR3, the full variable domain is NAGVMQNPRHLVRRRGQEARLRCSPMKGHSHVYWYRQLPEEGLKFMVYLQKENIIDESGMPKERFSAEFPKEGPSILRIQQVVRGDSAAYFCASSPASAGRNTEAFFGQGTRLTVV.

V and J are TRBV5-8 and TRBJ1-1; D is ambiguous. The ends were cut back, 0 bases at V and 0 bases at J, with 9 bases in the middle. The germline V gene encodes CDR1 SGHTS and CDR2 YDEGEE. There are 15 residues in the CDR3. The CDR3 DNA reads TGTGCCAGCAGCTTGGCCCGCCTATTGAACACTGAAGCTTTCTTT. Translated: CASSLARLLNTEAFF. Together with reference TRBV5-8 and TRBJ1-1, the CDR3 gives the full variable domain: EAGVTQSPTHLIKTRGQQATLRCSPISGHTSVYWYQQALGLGLQFLLWYDEGEERNRGNFPPRFSGRQFPNYSSELNVNALELEDSALYLCASSLARLLNTEAFFGQGTRLTVV.

The CDR3: CASSLFHTGKGKVSKNIQYF. DNA of the CDR3: TGTGCCAGCAGTTTATTCCACACAGGGAAGGGAAAGGTCTCCAAAAACATTCAGTACTTC. The chain carries TRBV28 and TRBJ2-4; maybe TRBD1 (6 bases). Trimming took 1 base from V and 2 from J, leaving 24 bases between them. From germline, CDR1 is MDHEN and CDR2 SYDVKM. The CDR3 sequence is 20 residues long.

V gene TRBV7-9 combines with J gene TRBJ2-5; 9 positions agree with TRBD2. The CDR3 has 17 amino acids. Looked up from germline, CDR1 is SEHNR and CDR2 is FQNEAQ (reference sequence). The V and J ends lost 6 bases and 1 base, in that order; junction bases with no gene match: 12. In DNA, the CDR3 is TGTGCCAGCAGTCCAACCACTAGCGGGCAGACCCAAGAGACCCAGTACTTC. Translated, it gives CASSPTTSGQTQETQYF.

The V call is TRBV5-6, the J call TRBJ2-5, with 8 bases aligning to TRBD1. CDR1 and CDR2 (germline): SGHDT, YYEEEE. Unmatched junction bases numbered 7, after V lost 0 bases and J lost 3 bases. This CDR3 spans 16 amino acids. CDR3 amino acids: CASSLDPAGGEETQYF. CDR3 in DNA: TGTGCCAGCAGCTTGGACCCGGCAGGGGGCGAAGAGACCCAGTACTTC.

This clone was observed once. The chain links TRBV28 to TRBJ2-7, with D perhaps TRBD2 (6 bases). V dropped 7 bases and J dropped 2 bases, with 15 bases sitting between them. Germline CDR1 is MDHEN and CDR2 is SYDVKM. The length of the CDR3 is 14 residues. CDR3 nucleotide sequence: TGTGCCAGCAACCAAGTGGGAGGACCCTACGAGCAGTACTTC. It is translated as CASNQVGGPYEQYF.